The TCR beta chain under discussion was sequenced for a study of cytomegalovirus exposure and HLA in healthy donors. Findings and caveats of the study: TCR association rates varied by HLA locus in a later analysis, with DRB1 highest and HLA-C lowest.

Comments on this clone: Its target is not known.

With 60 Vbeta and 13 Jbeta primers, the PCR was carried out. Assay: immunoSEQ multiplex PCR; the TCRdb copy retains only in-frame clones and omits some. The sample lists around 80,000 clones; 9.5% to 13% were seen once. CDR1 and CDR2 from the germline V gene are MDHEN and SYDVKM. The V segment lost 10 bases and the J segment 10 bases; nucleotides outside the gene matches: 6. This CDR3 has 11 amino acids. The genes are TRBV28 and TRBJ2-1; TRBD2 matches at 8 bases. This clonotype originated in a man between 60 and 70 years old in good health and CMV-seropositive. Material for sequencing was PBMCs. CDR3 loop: CATIAGREQFF. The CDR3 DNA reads TGTGCCACAATAGCGGGGCGGGAGCAGTTCTTC.